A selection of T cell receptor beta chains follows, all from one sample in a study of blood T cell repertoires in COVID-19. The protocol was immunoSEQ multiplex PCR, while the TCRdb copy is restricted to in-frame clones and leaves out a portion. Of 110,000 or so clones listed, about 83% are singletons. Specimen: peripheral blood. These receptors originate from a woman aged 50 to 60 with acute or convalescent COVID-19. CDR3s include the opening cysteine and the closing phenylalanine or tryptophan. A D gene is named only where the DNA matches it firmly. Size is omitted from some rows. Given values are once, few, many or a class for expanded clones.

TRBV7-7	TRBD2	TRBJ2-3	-	TGTGCCAGCAGCTTCGGTAGCGGGGGAGATACGCAGTATTTT	CASSFGSGGDTQYF
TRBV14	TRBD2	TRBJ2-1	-	TGTGCCAGCAGCCCATACGGACTCGGACTAGCGGGGGTAAATGAGCAGTTCTTC	CASSPYGLGLAGVNEQFF
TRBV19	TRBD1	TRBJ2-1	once	TGTGCCAGTAGTATGGTTGGGACAGGGAGAGGCAATGAGCAGTTCTTC	CASSMVGTGRGNEQFF
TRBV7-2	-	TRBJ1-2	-	TGTGCCAGCAGCTTATTCACAGGAGATAACTATGGCTACACCTTC	CASSLFTGDNYGYTF
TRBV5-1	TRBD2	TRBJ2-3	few	TGCGCCAGCAGCTCAACGGGGGGAGGAGCAGATACGCAGTATTTT	CASSSTGGGADTQYF
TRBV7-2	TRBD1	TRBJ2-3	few	TGTGCCAGCAGACTGACAGGGGGCAAGGGGCATAGCACAGATACGCAGTATTTT	CASRLTGGKGHSTDTQYF
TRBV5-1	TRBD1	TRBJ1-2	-	TGCGCCAGCAGCTTGCTTCTCGGACAGGGAAATGGCTACACCTTC	CASSLLLGQGNGYTF
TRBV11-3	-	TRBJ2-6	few	TGTGCCACGACGGGGGGCCCTGGGGCCAACGTCCTGACTTTC	CATTGGPGANVLTF
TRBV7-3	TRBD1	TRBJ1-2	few	TGTGCCAGCAGCCCGGACAGGGACTATGGCTACACCTTC	CASSPDRDYGYTF
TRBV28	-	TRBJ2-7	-	TGTGCCAGCAGTTTAGGGACAAACTACGAGCAGTACTTC	CASSLGTNYEQYF